This T cell receptor (beta chain) was recovered during a study of blood T cell repertoires in COVID-19. Study background: COVID-19 samples collected from the United States, Italy and Spain covered acute and convalescent phases. T cells, B-cell-depleted T cells, or PBMCs supplied cDNA or gDNA.

Looked up from germline, CDR1 is SGHTA and CDR2 is FQGTGA. J was trimmed by 8 bases and V by 5 bases; bases with no gene match: 5. The CDR3 is made up of 14 amino acids. Authors' processing steps: From reference gene primer amplification, estimates of nucleated cell counts were derived. Only in-frame clones appear in the TCRdb table, and some are missing; sequencing was by immunoSEQ multiplex PCR. V and J calls and clone size are copied from that table; D and trimming were computed from the DNA. In the table there are 150,000 to 200,000 clones, roughly 80% of which are singletons. The sequenced sample consisted of peripheral blood. This TCR was sampled from a man between 60 and 75 years old with active or convalescent COVID-19. This chain uses TRBV7-3 with TRBJ2-1; 11 bases line up with TRBD1. CDR3 bases: TGTGCCAGCAGCCGGACAGGGGGCGGCGATGAGCAGTTCTTC. Protein product: CASSRTGGGDEQFF.